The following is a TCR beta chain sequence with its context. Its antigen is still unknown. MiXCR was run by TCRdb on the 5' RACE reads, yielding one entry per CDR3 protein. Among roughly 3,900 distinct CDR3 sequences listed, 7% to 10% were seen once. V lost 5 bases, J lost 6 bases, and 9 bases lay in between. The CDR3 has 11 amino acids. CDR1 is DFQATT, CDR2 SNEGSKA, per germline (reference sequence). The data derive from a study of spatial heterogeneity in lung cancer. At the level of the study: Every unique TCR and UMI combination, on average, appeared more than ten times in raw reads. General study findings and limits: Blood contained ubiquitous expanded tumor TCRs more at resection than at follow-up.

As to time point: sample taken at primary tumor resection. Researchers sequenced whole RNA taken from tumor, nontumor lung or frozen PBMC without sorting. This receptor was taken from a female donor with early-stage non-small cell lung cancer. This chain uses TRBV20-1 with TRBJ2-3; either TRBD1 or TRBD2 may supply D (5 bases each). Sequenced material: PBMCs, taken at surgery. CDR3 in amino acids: CSAPEGDTQYF. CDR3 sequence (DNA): TGCAGTGCTCCCGAGGGGGATACGCAGTATTTT.